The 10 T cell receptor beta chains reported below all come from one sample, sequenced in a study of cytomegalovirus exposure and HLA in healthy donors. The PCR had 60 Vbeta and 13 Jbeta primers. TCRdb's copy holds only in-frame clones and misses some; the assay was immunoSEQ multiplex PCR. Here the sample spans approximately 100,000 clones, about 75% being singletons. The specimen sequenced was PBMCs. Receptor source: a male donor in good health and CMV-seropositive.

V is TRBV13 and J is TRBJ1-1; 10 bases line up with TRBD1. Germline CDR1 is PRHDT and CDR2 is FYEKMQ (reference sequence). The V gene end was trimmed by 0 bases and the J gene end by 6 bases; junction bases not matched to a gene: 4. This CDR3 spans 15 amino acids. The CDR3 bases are TGTGCCAGCAGCTTAGGGGGGACAGGGGAACCTGAAGCTTTCTTT. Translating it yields CASSLGGTGEPEAFF.

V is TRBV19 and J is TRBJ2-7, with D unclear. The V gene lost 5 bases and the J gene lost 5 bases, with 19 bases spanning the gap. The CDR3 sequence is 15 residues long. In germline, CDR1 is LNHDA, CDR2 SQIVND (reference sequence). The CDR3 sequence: CASSSRSPLLDEQYF. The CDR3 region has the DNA TGTGCCAGTAGTTCGAGGAGCCCCCTCTTGGACGAGCAGTACTTC. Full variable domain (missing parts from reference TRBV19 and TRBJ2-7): DGGITQSPKYLFRKEGQNVTLSCEQNLNHDAMYWYRQDPGQGLRLIYYSQIVNDFQKGDIAEGYSVSREKKESFPLTVTSAQKNPTAFYLCASSSRSPLLDEQYFGPGTRLTVT.

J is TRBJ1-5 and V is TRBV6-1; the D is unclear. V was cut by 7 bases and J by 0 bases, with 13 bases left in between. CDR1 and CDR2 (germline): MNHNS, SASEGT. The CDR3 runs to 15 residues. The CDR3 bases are TGTGCCAGCAATTCTAGGCCGAATAGCAATCAGCCCCAGCATTTT. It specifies CASNSRPNSNQPQHF.

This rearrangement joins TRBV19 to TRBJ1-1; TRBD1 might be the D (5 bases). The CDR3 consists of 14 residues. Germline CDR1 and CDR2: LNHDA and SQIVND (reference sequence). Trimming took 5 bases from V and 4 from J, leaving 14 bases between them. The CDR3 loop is CASSRGGGGTEAFF. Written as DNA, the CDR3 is TGTGCCAGTAGTCGGGGGGGAGGAGGCACTGAAGCTTTCTTT.

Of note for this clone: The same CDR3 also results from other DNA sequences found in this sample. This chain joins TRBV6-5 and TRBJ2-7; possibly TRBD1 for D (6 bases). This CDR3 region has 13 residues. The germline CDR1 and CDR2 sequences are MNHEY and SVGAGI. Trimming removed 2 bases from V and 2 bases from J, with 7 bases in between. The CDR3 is CASSYDRTYEQYF. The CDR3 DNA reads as TGTGCCAGCAGTTACGACAGGACCTACGAGCAGTACTTC.

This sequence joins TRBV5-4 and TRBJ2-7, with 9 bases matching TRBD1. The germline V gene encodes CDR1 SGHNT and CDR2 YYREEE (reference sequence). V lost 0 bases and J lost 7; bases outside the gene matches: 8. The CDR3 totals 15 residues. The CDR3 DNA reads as TGTGCCAGCAGCTTGGCCCTACAGGGGGCGAGTGAGCAGTACTTC. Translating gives CASSLALQGASEQYF. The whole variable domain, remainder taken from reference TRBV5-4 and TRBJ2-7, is ETGVTQSPTHLIKTRGQQVTLRCSSQSGHNTVSWYQQALGQGPQFIFQYYREEENGRGNFPPRFSGLQFPNYSSELNVNALELDDSALYLCASSLALQGASEQYFGPGTRLTVT.

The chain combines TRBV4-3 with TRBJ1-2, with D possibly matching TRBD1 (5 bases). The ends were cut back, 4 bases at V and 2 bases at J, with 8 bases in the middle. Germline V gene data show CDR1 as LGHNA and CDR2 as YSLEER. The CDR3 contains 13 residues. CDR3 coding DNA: TGCGCCAGCAGCCCCCAGGGAAACTATGGCTACACCTTC. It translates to CASSPQGNYGYTF.

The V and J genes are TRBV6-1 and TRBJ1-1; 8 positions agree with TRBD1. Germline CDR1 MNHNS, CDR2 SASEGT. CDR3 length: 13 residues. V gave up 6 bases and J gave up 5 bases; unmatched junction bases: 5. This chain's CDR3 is CASSTGQGTEAFF. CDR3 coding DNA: TGTGCCAGCAGCACTGGACAGGGTACTGAAGCTTTCTTT.

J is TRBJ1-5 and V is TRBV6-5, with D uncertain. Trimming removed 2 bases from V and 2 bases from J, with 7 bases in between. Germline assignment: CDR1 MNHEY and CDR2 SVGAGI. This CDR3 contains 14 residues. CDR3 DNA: TGTGCCAGCAGTTACCCCTTTGGCAATCAGCCCCAGCATTTT. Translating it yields CASSYPFGNQPQHF.

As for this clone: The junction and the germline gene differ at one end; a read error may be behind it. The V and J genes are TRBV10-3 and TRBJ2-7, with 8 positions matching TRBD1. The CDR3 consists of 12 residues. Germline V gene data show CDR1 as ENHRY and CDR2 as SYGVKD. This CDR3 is CAISESEGQVFF. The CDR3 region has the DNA TGTGCCATCAGTGAGTCGGAGGGACAGGTTTTTTTT.